The 31 T cell receptor beta chains listed next were all sequenced from one sample in a study of T cell changes during pregnancy in multiple sclerosis. Here immunoSEQ multiplex PCR was the method, and the copy in TCRdb shows in-frame clones only, minus some. The repertoire consists of tens of thousands of clones, with roughly 92% occurring once and the leading ten covering under 0.3%. Sample: CD4+ T cells from peripheral blood mononuclear cells, taken in the third trimester of pregnancy. These TCRs come from a female donor with multiple sclerosis, enrolled in a pregnancy study.

This sequence joins TRBV7-8 and TRBJ2-3; TRBD1 is a possible D gene (5 bases). The CDR3 is 13 residues long. Trimming stripped 3 bases from V and 4 bases from J, with 8 bases between. Germline V gene data show CDR1 as SGHVS and CDR2 as FQNEAQ. This CDR3 reads CASSLTEADTQYF. CDR3 in DNA: TGTGCCAGCAGCTTGACAGAGGCAGATACGCAGTATTTT. Filled out from reference TRBV7-8 and TRBJ2-3, the complete variable domain reads GAGVSQSPRYKVAKRGQDVALRCDPISGHVSLFWYQQALGQGPEFLTYFQNEAQLDKSGLPSDRFFAERPEGSVSTLKIQRTQQEDSAVYLCASSLTEADTQYFGPGTRLTVL.

This clone was observed a handful of times. The rearrangement uses TRBV29-1 and TRBJ2-2, with a tentative D call TRBD1 (6 bases). The V gene lost 7 bases and the J gene lost 5 bases, with 11 bases spanning the gap. Per the germline V gene, CDR1 is SQVTM and CDR2 is ANQGSEA. The length of the CDR3 is 12 residues. For the CDR3, the DNA is TGCAGCGGGGGGACACCAACCGGGGAGCTGTTTTTT. Its protein product is CSGGTPTGELFF.

V is TRBV7-2 and J is TRBJ1-1, with 7 bases matching TRBD1. Per germline, CDR1 SGHTA and CDR2 FQGNSA. Germline trimming cut 5 bases from V and 0 bases from J; bases unmatched to any gene: 6. The CDR3 totals 15 residues. The CDR3 coding sequence is TGTGCCAGCAGCCTTAGACAGGGCCTGAACACTGAAGCTTTCTTT. It encodes CASSLRQGLNTEAFF.

The chain joins TRBV28 to TRBJ1-5, with TRBD1 matching 7 bases. J lost 3 bases, V lost 7 bases, and 9 bases had no gene match. The CDR3 has 15 amino acids. Germline lookup yields CDR1 MDHEN and CDR2 SYDVKM. CDR3 protein: CASNPDRAYNQPQHF. CDR3 nucleotides: TGTGCCAGCAACCCCGACAGGGCCTACAATCAGCCCCAGCATTTT.

The gene calls are TRBV11-2 and TRBJ1-4; the D gene is possibly TRBD1 (5 bases). Germline V gene lookup returns CDR1 SGHAT and CDR2 FQNNGV. This CDR3 is 14 amino acids long. V shed 5 bases and J shed 8 bases, with 15 bases lying between them. The CDR3 nucleotides read TGTGCCAGCAGCATAGGGGTTGTGAGGGAAAAACTGTTTTTT. This translates into CASSIGVVREKLFF.

The V gene is TRBV5-4, the J gene TRBJ1-1, with unresolved D. Trimming shortened V by 0 bases and J by 0 bases, and 9 bases separated the two germline ends. Germline V CDR1 and CDR2: SGHNT, YYREEE (reference sequence). This CDR3 comprises 15 residues. The CDR3 spells CASSLDRGMNTEAFF. CDR3 coding DNA: TGTGCCAGCAGCTTGGACCGAGGGATGAACACTGAAGCTTTCTTT.

The chain couples TRBV6-6 to TRBJ2-5; 9 nucleotides match TRBD2. The ends lost 8 bases at V and 7 bases at J; junction bases unmatched: 8. The CDR3 has 13 residues. Germline CDR1 MNHNY, CDR2 SVGAGI (reference sequence). CDR3 region: CASCGGGQGTQYF. The CDR3 region has the DNA TGTGCCAGCTGCGGGGGGGGTCAGGGGACCCAGTACTTC.

The chain uses TRBV18 and TRBJ2-7; TRBD2 aligns across 10 bases. Germline V gene sequence: CDR1 KGHSH, CDR2 LQKENI. The CDR3 has 13 residues. The J segment lost 3 bases and the V segment lost 4 bases, leaving 0 bases of the junction unmatched. CDR3 DNA: TGTGCCAGCTCACTAGCGGGAGGCTACGAGCAGTACTTC. Protein: CASSLAGGYEQYF.

This rearrangement joins TRBV28 to TRBJ1-2; D may be TRBD1 (6 bases). Germline values: CDR1 MDHEN, CDR2 SYDVKM. This CDR3 is built from 14 residues. The V and J ends lost 5 bases and 4 bases respectively, with 14 bases between them. The CDR3 loop reads CASSAGGGVYGYTF. The CDR3, as DNA: TGTGCCAGCAGTGCGGGGGGCGGAGTCTATGGCTACACCTTC.

The gene calls are TRBV11-3 and TRBJ1-3; D call uncertain. Germline-derived CDR1 and CDR2 are SGHNT and YENEEA. There are 13 residues in the CDR3. V gave up 3 bases and J gave up 4 bases, with 7 bases separating them. CDR3 amino acids: CASSLNMGNTIYF. Written as DNA, the CDR3 is TGTGCCAGCAGCTTGAACATGGGAAACACCATATATTTT.

The chain couples TRBV19 to TRBJ1-5, with D possibly matching TRBD1 (5 bases). CDR1 is LNHDA, CDR2 SQIVND, per germline (reference sequence). There are 14 residues in the CDR3. V was clipped by 5 bases and J by 3 bases, with 11 bases between them. The CDR3 reads CASSAQAINQPQHF. The CDR3 nucleotides are TGTGCCAGTAGTGCACAGGCGATCAATCAGCCCCAGCATTTT.

This clone was counted once. The CDR3, as DNA: TGTGCCATCAGTGAAAGACTAGCGGAGACCCAGTACTTC. Its translation: CAISERLAETQYF. J is TRBJ2-5 and V is TRBV10-3; 8 bases are shared with TRBD2. This CDR3 comprises 13 residues. Per germline, CDR1 ENHRY and CDR2 SYGVKD. The V gene end was trimmed by 3 bases and the J gene end by 5 bases; junction bases not matched to a gene: 2.

The rearrangement links TRBV29-1 to TRBJ1-2, with D possibly being TRBD1 (6 bases). Deletions cut 6 bases from V and 7 bases from J, with 18 bases between. The CDR3 has 13 residues. Germline values: CDR1 SQVTM, CDR2 ANQGSEA. The CDR3 reads CSVEKQGSGGYTF. CDR3 in DNA: TGCAGCGTAGAAAAACAGGGCTCTGGTGGCTACACCTTC.

This chain uses TRBV6-5 with TRBJ1-2, with D unresolved. Germline values: CDR1 MNHEY, CDR2 SVGAGI. This CDR3 contains 14 residues. V was clipped by 0 bases and J by 8 bases, with 13 bases between them. For the CDR3, the DNA is TGTGCCAGCAGTTACTCTCGAGCACTGGGCGGCTACACCTTC. Encoded protein: CASSYSRALGGYTF.

The CDR3 here is CASSSGVNQPQHF. CDR3 sequence (DNA): TGTGCCAGTTCTTCAGGGGTCAATCAGCCCCAGCATTTT. The rearrangement joins TRBV19 to TRBJ1-5; perhaps TRBD1 as D (6 bases). The germline V and J ends were trimmed by 8 bases and 3 bases, with 11 bases remaining between them. The CDR3 sequence is 13 residues long. Germline V gives CDR1 LNHDA, CDR2 SQIVND (reference sequence).

This chain links TRBV7-3 with TRBJ2-7, with a weak D call TRBD2 (6 bases). The CDR3 sequence is 16 residues long. The germline gives CDR1 SGHTA, CDR2 FQGTGA. With 2 bases removed from V and 0 bases from J, the gap between germline ends came to 14 bases. This CDR3 reads CASSLHGAGNSYEQYF. The CDR3, as DNA: TGTGCCAGCAGCTTACACGGGGCGGGGAACTCCTACGAGCAGTACTTC. Supplemented by reference TRBV7-3 and TRBJ2-7, the full variable domain reads GAGVSQTPSNKVTEKGKYVELRCDPISGHTALYWYRQSLGQGPEFLIYFQGTGAADDSGLPNDRFFAVRPEGSVSTLKIQRTERGDSAVYLCASSLHGAGNSYEQYFGPGTRLTVT.

This chain connects TRBV10-3 to TRBJ2-7; maybe TRBD1 (5 bases). Germline V gene data show CDR1 as ENHRY and CDR2 as SYGVKD. With 4 bases removed from V and 7 bases from J, the gap between germline ends came to 11 bases. CDR3 size: 12 residues. The DNA of the CDR3 is TGTGCCATCAGTGGAACGAAGGGGGAGCAGTACTTC. This encodes CAISGTKGEQYF.

Only a few counts were recorded for this clone. This chain joins TRBV20-1 and TRBJ2-4; D is unresolved. Trimming left V 7 bases short and J 8 bases short, with 9 bases between. Germline loops: CDR1 DFQATT, CDR2 SNEGSKA (reference sequence). The CDR3 length is 10 residues. CDR3 in amino acids: CSGARDIQYF. CDR3 DNA: TGCAGTGGTGCCCGGGACATTCAGTACTTC.

The V gene is TRBV6-5, the J gene TRBJ2-1; 9 nucleotides line up with TRBD2. The junction had 12 bases not matched to a gene; V was cut back by 6 bases and J by 12 bases. The CDR3 length is 14 residues. The germline V gene encodes CDR1 MNHEY and CDR2 SVGAGI. The CDR3 DNA sequence: TGTGCCAGCAGCGCCCTTCCGCGGGGGGGCCGGCAGTTCTTC. It specifies CASSALPRGGRQFF.

The chain employs TRBV5-6 and TRBJ1-2; D uncertain. The length of the CDR3 is 14 residues. V dropped 2 bases and J dropped 0 bases, with 8 bases sitting between them. The germline V gene has CDR1 SGHDT and CDR2 YYEEEE. The CDR3 DNA reads TGTGCCAGCAGCTTAAGTCAGGCTAACTATGGCTACACCTTC. Residues: CASSLSQANYGYTF. Looking up the rest from reference TRBV5-6 and TRBJ1-2 gives the full variable domain: DAGVTQSPTHLIKTRGQQVTLRCSPKSGHDTVSWYQQALGQGPQFIFQYYEEEERQRGNFPDRFSGHQFPNYSSELNVNALLLGDSALYLCASSLSQANYGYTFGSGTRLTVV.

The gene calls are TRBV29-1 and TRBJ2-5; weak D call: TRBD2 (6 bases). Trimming pared 4 bases from V and 3 bases from J, leaving 15 bases between. This CDR3 is 14 amino acids long. The germline V gene has CDR1 SQVTM and CDR2 ANQGSEA. In nucleotides, the CDR3 is TGCAGCGTTGGGAGTAGCGGATGGGAAGAGACCCAGTACTTC. It specifies CSVGSSGWEETQYF.

The rearrangement uses TRBV6-5 and TRBJ2-1, with TRBD1 matching 11 bases. Germline CDR1 and CDR2: MNHEY and SVGAGI. Trimming took 2 bases from V and 7 from J; bases not matched to a gene: 4. This CDR3 has 15 residues. CDR3 bases: TGTGCCAGCAGTTACAGGGACAGGGGGTTGAATGAGCAGTTCTTC. Translated, it gives CASSYRDRGLNEQFF.

This sequence joins TRBV5-1 and TRBJ2-2; TRBD2 matches 9 bases. Germline values: CDR1 SGHRS, CDR2 YFSETQ. Trimming removed 5 bases from V and 4 bases from J; junction bases left unmatched: 6. This CDR3 has 15 residues. The CDR3 coding sequence is TGCGCCAGCAGTGCGGGAGGGCCGAGCACCGGGGAGCTGTTTTTT. Translation gives CASSAGGPSTGELFF.

The rearrangement joins TRBV6-6 to TRBJ1-1; possibly TRBD1 for D (5 bases). Deletions cut 0 bases from V and 6 bases from J, with 14 bases between. Germline V CDR1 and CDR2: MNHNY, SVGAGI (reference sequence). The CDR3 spans 15 residues. The chain's CDR3 is CASSYSTQGGPEAFF. CDR3 DNA: TGTGCCAGCAGTTACTCGACGCAGGGTGGACCTGAAGCTTTCTTT.

The chain uses TRBV30 and TRBJ1-2, with a weak D call TRBD1 (6 bases). Looked up from germline, CDR1 is GTSNPN and CDR2 is SVGIG (reference sequence). Trimming stripped 0 bases from V and 4 bases from J, with 9 bases between. This CDR3 contains 13 residues. CDR3 bases: TGTGCCTGGAGTGTAAAGGGGGTCTATGGCTACACCTTC. Amino acid sequence: CAWSVKGVYGYTF.

The sample holds one count of this clone. This chain uses TRBV27 with TRBJ2-7; D is unclear. Germline CDR1 is MNHEY and CDR2 is SMNVEV (reference sequence). This CDR3 is built from 15 residues. Trimming cost V 3 bases and J 0 bases, with 12 bases left between them. CDR3 residues: CASSFRQPSSYEQYF. CDR3 DNA: TGTGCCAGCAGTTTCAGACAACCGAGCTCCTACGAGCAGTACTTC.

The rearrangement links TRBV5-4 to TRBJ2-5; TRBD1 matches at 7 bases. The germline V gene has CDR1 SGHNT and CDR2 YYREEE (reference sequence). The CDR3 spans 14 residues. V lost 5 bases, J lost 4 bases, and 8 bases stayed unmatched. This CDR3 reads CASSYKGARETQYF. CDR3 DNA: TGTGCCAGCAGTTATAAGGGGGCGCGAGAGACCCAGTACTTC.

The chain recombines TRBV2 with TRBJ1-3; D gene unclear. There are 15 residues in the CDR3. Germline CDR1 and CDR2: SNHLY and FYNNEI. The V and J ends lost 6 bases and 4 bases respectively, with 16 bases between them. The CDR3 region is CASSADPGMGNTIYF. The DNA for the CDR3 is TGTGCCAGCAGCGCTGATCCGGGGATGGGAAACACCATATATTTT.

The chain employs TRBV7-2 and TRBJ2-3, with 11 nucleotides matching TRBD2. CDR3 size: 17 residues. Trimming took 0 bases from V and 2 from J; bases not matched to a gene: 4. Per the germline V gene, CDR1 is SGHTA and CDR2 is FQGNSA. The CDR3 spells CASSLAASGGTTDTQYF. CDR3 bases: TGTGCCAGCAGCTTAGCTGCTAGCGGGGGGACCACAGATACGCAGTATTTT.

The V gene is TRBV7-3, the J gene TRBJ2-1; 10 bases are shared with TRBD2. This CDR3 is built from 16 residues. V shed 4 bases, J shed 6 bases, and the junction held 9 bases outside the gene matches. Germline V gene sequence: CDR1 SGHTA, CDR2 FQGTGA. CDR3 in DNA: TGTGCCAGCAGCTCAGGGGTAGCGGGGGGATCCAATGAGCAGTTCTTC. Its protein is CASSSGVAGGSNEQFF. Variable domain in full (rest from reference TRBV7-3 and TRBJ2-1): GAGVSQTPSNKVTEKGKYVELRCDPISGHTALYWYRQSLGQGPEFLIYFQGTGAADDSGLPNDRFFAVRPEGSVSTLKIQRTERGDSAVYLCASSSGVAGGSNEQFFGPGTRLTVL.

The rearrangement links TRBV19 to TRBJ1-4; maybe TRBD1 (6 bases). Trimming stripped 6 bases from V and 11 bases from J, with 13 bases between. The CDR3 has 12 residues. The V gene's germline CDR1 is LNHDA and CDR2 SQIVND (reference sequence). The CDR3 bases are TGTGCCAGTAGAGGAGGACAGTTCAAACTGTTTTTT. Its protein product is CASRGGQFKLFF. The full variable domain, completed using reference TRBV19 and TRBJ1-4, is DGGITQSPKYLFRKEGQNVTLSCEQNLNHDAMYWYRQDPGQGLRLIYYSQIVNDFQKGDIAEGYSVSREKKESFPLTVTSAQKNPTAFYLCASRGGQFKLFFGSGTQLSVL.